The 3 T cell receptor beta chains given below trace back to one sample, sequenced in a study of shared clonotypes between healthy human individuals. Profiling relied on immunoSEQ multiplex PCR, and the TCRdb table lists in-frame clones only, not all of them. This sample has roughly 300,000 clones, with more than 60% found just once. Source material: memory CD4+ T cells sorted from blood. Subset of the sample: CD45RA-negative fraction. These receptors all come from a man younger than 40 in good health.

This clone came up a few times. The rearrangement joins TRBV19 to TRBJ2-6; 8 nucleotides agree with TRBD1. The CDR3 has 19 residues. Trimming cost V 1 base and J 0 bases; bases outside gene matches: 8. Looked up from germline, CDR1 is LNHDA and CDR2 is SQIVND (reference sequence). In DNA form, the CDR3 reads TGTGCCAGTAGTATAGGGGTGGGACAGGTTGGCTCTGGGGCCAACGTCCTGACTTTC. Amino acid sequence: CASSIGVGQVGSGANVLTF.

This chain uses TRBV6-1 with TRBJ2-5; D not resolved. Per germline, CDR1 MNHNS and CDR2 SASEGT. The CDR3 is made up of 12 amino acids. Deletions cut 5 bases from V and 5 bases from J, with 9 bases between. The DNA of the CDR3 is TGTGCCAGCAGTCGACCGACCGAGACCCAGTACTTC. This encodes CASSRPTETQYF.

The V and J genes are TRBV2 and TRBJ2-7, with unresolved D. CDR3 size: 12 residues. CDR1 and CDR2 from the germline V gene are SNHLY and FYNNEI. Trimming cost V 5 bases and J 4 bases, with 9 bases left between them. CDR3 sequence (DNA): TGTGCCAGCAGTCCCTACACGTACGAGCAGTACTTC. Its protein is CASSPYTYEQYF.